These 24 T cell receptor beta chains were all obtained from the same sample, sequenced in a study of vaccination and CD4 T cells after COVID-19. No antigen has been assigned to these receptors. Sequenced with the Oncomine TCR Beta short-read assay was DNA taken from cultured CD4+ T cells. One entry per CDR3 protein, called by TCRdb with MiXCR from the PCR reads. The sample shows some 14,000 distinct CDR3 sequences, about 31% of them seen only once. This sample's treatment: roughly 10-day PBMC culture with coronavirus spike peptide pools or control peptides (ViraFEST assay). The source material was cultured CD4+ T cells from blood. These receptors originate from a human donor with COVID-19.

A few counts support this clonotype. The chain employs TRBV2 and TRBJ2-2; D is tentatively TRBD1 or TRBD2 (5 bases each). Germline CDR1 is SNHLY and CDR2 is FYNNEI. The CDR3 contains 14 residues. V shed 4 bases and J shed 4 bases, with 10 bases lying between them. CDR3 in DNA: TGTGCCAGCAGTGTAGCAGGGACCACCGGGGAGCTGTTTTTT. Protein: CASSVAGTTGELFF.

The chain carries TRBV6-1 and TRBJ1-2; D call uncertain. Germline values: CDR1 MNHNS, CDR2 SASEGT. V was shortened by 6 bases and J by 5 bases, with 16 bases between the two germline ends. The CDR3 spans 14 residues. For the CDR3, the DNA is TGTGCCAGCAGATTCGACCACACCAGTTATGGCTACACCTTC. Its translation: CASRFDHTSYGYTF.

The CDR3 spells CASRRDLTGNTIYF. The CDR3 DNA reads TGTGCCAGCAGGAGGGACCTCACTGGAAACACCATATATTTT. The chain uses TRBV5-4 and TRBJ1-3; possibly TRBD1 for D (5 bases). CDR3 length: 14 amino acids. Germline V gives CDR1 SGHNT, CDR2 YYREEE (reference sequence). V shed 5 bases and J shed 2 bases, with 11 bases lying between them.

This sequence joins TRBV20-1 and TRBJ1-3; unclear D gene. The length of the CDR3 is 14 residues. V dropped 4 bases and J dropped 2 bases, with 12 bases sitting between them. The V gene's germline CDR1 is DFQATT and CDR2 SNEGSKA (reference sequence). The DNA for the CDR3 is TGCAGTGCTACCCGGAGCGGGGCTGGAAACACCATATATTTT. Protein product: CSATRSGAGNTIYF.

The chain links TRBV5-6 to TRBJ1-5; the D gene is possibly TRBD1 (5 bases). The CDR3 totals 15 residues. V was trimmed by 2 bases and J by 7 bases, leaving 16 bases between them. Germline values: CDR1 SGHDT, CDR2 YYEEEE. The CDR3, as DNA: TGTGCCAGCAGCTTTGGTGGGGACCTTAGACAGCCCCAGCATTTT. Protein: CASSFGGDLRQPQHF.

The chain joins TRBV19 to TRBJ2-5; 8 bases map to TRBD1. Germline V CDR1 and CDR2: LNHDA, SQIVND (reference sequence). Germline trimming cut 5 bases from V and 5 bases from J; bases unmatched to any gene: 7. The CDR3 has 14 amino acids. CDR3 region: CASSESGGRETQYF. The DNA of the CDR3 is TGTGCCAGTAGTGAGTCAGGGGGCCGGGAGACCCAGTACTTC. Variable domain in full (rest from reference TRBV19 and TRBJ2-5): DGGITQSPKYLFRKEGQNVTLSCEQNLNHDAMYWYRQDPGQGLRLIYYSQIVNDFQKGDIAEGYSVSREKKESFPLTVTSAQKNPTAFYLCASSESGGRETQYFGPGTRLLVL.

There are a few counts of this clonotype. The chain links TRBV23-1 to TRBJ2-5; D may be TRBD2 (7 bases). TRBV23-1 is placed among ORFs of uncertain function. Trimming left V 5 bases short and J 5 bases short, with 15 bases between. The CDR3 runs to 14 residues. CDR3 in amino acids: CASSKRGGRETQYF. CDR3 coding DNA: TGCGCCAGCAGTAAGAGGGGGGGCCGTGAGACCCAGTACTTC.

This clonotype has a handful of counts. The V gene is TRBV7-8, the J gene TRBJ1-5; D uncertain. CDR3 length: 14 residues. V was clipped by 2 bases and J by 3 bases, with 8 bases between them. Germline lookup yields CDR1 SGHVS and CDR2 FQNEAQ. CDR3 sequence reads: CASSLSGPNQPQHF. CDR3 DNA: TGTGCCAGCAGCTTAAGCGGCCCCAATCAGCCCCAGCATTTT.

This chain uses TRBV15 with TRBJ2-3; D is perhaps TRBD1 (6 bases). V lost 0 bases, J lost 9 bases, and 16 bases lay in between. CDR3 length equals 15 residues. Germline V gene lookup returns CDR1 LNHNV and CDR2 YYDKDF (reference sequence). In DNA, the CDR3 is TGTGCCACCAGCAGAGAGTCCCAGGGGACGGGAACGCAGTATTTT. Amino acid sequence: CATSRESQGTGTQYF. Full variable domain (rest looked up from reference TRBV15 and TRBJ2-3): DAMVIQNPRYQVTQFGKPVTLSCSQTLNHNVMYWYQQKSSQAPKLLFHYYDKDFNNEADTPDNFQSRRPNTSFCFLDIRSPGLGDTAMYLCATSRESQGTGTQYFGPGTRLTVL.

V is TRBV6-5 and J is TRBJ1-4; D is possibly TRBD1 (6 bases). This CDR3 is built from 15 residues. Trimming stripped 0 bases from V and 7 bases from J, with 12 bases between. CDR1 and CDR2 (germline): MNHEY, SVGAGI. The CDR3 here is CASSYSTGGGEKLFF. The CDR3 DNA is TGTGCCAGCAGTTACTCGACAGGAGGAGGTGAAAAACTGTTTTTT.

This clonotype was counted only a few times. V usage is TRBV15 and J usage is TRBJ2-2; no reliable D call. The V end was cut by 5 bases, the J end by 4 bases, with 8 bases between. Germline CDR1 reads LNHNV; CDR2 reads YYDKDF (reference sequence). This CDR3 is built from 13 residues. CDR3 loop: CATSLVITGELFF. In DNA, the CDR3 is TGTGCCACCAGCTTGGTAATCACCGGGGAGCTGTTTTTT.

In this sample, this clonotype turned up a few times. The J gene is TRBJ2-7, the V gene TRBV20-1; 11 bases line up with TRBD2. V lost 1 base to trimming and J lost 3 bases; unmatched junction nucleotides: 5. CDR1 is DFQATT and CDR2 is SNEGSKA in the germline V gene (reference sequence). CDR3 size: 15 residues. The CDR3 nucleotides read TGCAGTGCTAGAGGGGTTAGCGGGGGGGGCTACGAGCAGTACTTC. Its translation: CSARGVSGGGYEQYF.

This clonotype was picked up a small number of times. This chain's CDR3 is CASRTTGDNSPLHF. Here the CDR3 DNA reads TGCGCCAGCAGGACCACAGGAGACAATTCACCCCTCCACTTT. The chain joins TRBV5-1 to TRBJ1-6; tentative D call: TRBD1 (5 bases). In germline, CDR1 is SGHRS, CDR2 YFSETQ. CDR3 size: 14 residues. V was trimmed by 5 bases and J by 7 bases, leaving 13 bases between them.

The chain couples TRBV20-1 to TRBJ1-4; D call uncertain. CDR3 length: 10 amino acids. Germline assignment: CDR1 DFQATT and CDR2 SNEGSKA (reference sequence). Trimming removed 3 bases from V and 7 bases from J, with 3 bases in between. The CDR3 DNA sequence: TGCAGTGCTAGTGGTGAAAAACTGTTTTTT. Translating gives CSASGEKLFF.

This sequence joins TRBV7-2 and TRBJ2-1, with D perhaps given as TRBD1 or TRBD2 (5 bases each). The germline CDR1 and CDR2 sequences are SGHTA and FQGNSA. This CDR3 spans 15 amino acids. Trimming took 0 bases from V and 9 from J, leaving 15 bases between them. DNA of the CDR3: TGTGCCAGCAGCTTAGCTGGGGGTCGGGCGGGTGAGCAGTTCTTC. As protein: CASSLAGGRAGEQFF.

The chain uses TRBV29-1 and TRBJ2-7; 11 nucleotides line up with TRBD1. Trimming took 4 bases from V and 2 from J; bases not matched to a gene: 19. The V gene's germline CDR1 is SQVTM and CDR2 ANQGSEA. This CDR3 spans 19 amino acids. The CDR3 region is CSVGTGGEKWRSVPYEQYF. For the CDR3, the DNA is TGCAGCGTTGGGACAGGGGGCGAAAAGTGGAGAAGTGTTCCCTACGAGCAGTACTTC.

Sample share makes this clonotype medium-sized. The chain recombines TRBV6-1 with TRBJ2-5, with 9 bases identical to TRBD1. CDR3 length: 14 amino acids. J was trimmed by 4 bases and V by 7 bases; bases with no gene match: 7. From germline, CDR1 is MNHNS and CDR2 SASEGT. CDR3 loop: CASNTQGAGETQYF. In nucleotides, the CDR3 is TGTGCCAGCAACACACAGGGGGCCGGAGAGACCCAGTACTTC.

The CDR3 region is CASRITGTSGGASGELFF. The DNA for the CDR3 is TGTGCCAGCAGGATTACCGGGACTAGCGGGGGGGCTAGCGGGGAGCTGTTTTTT. This chain connects TRBV6-1 to TRBJ2-2, with 16 positions matching TRBD2. With 6 bases clipped from V and 7 bases from J, the junction kept 11 bases outside the gene matches. CDR3 size: 18 residues. Germline V gives CDR1 MNHNS, CDR2 SASEGT.

This clonotype is categorized as medium-sized. The chain combines TRBV6-1 with TRBJ1-2, with 10 nucleotides matching TRBD1. The CDR3 extends over 15 amino acids. V was pared by 6 bases and J by 2 bases, with 6 bases of the junction left unmatched. Germline V CDR1 and CDR2: MNHNS, SASEGT. CDR3 loop: CASSSQGQGNYGYTF. The CDR3 DNA reads TGTGCCAGCAGCTCCCAGGGACAGGGGAACTATGGCTACACCTTC.

V gene TRBV7-2 combines with J gene TRBJ1-1; D unresolved. CDR1 SGHTA and CDR2 FQGNSA come from the germline V gene. There are 13 residues in the CDR3. The ends were cut back, 5 bases at V and 7 bases at J, with 14 bases in the middle. CDR3 in DNA: TGTGCCAGCAGCCTAGACCGGCGGTTTGAAGCTTTCTTT. It is translated as CASSLDRRFEAFF.

In its sample, this clonotype is medium-sized. The rearrangement links TRBV20-1 to TRBJ2-7, with a weak D call TRBD2 (6 bases). Germline V CDR1 and CDR2: DFQATT, SNEGSKA (reference sequence). This CDR3 region has 14 residues. V was trimmed by 0 bases and J by 4 bases, leaving 13 bases between them. The CDR3 region is CSARDPAGIYEQYF. DNA of the CDR3: TGCAGTGCTAGAGATCCGGCGGGGATATACGAGCAGTACTTC.

This clonotype was detected only a few times. The CDR3 DNA is TGTGCCAGCAGTTACGCTAGCGGGGGAACAGATACGCAGTATTTT. Encoded protein: CASSYASGGTDTQYF. The chain carries TRBV6-5 and TRBJ2-3, with TRBD2 identical over 10 bases. CDR1 and CDR2 from the germline V gene are MNHEY and SVGAGI. After removal of 2 bases from V and 3 bases from J, the junction contained 2 bases not matched to a gene. The CDR3 has 15 amino acids.

Of note for this clonotype: One junction end disagrees with the germline gene, perhaps due to a read error. The V call is TRBV20-1, the J call TRBJ2-5, with D unresolved. The germline CDR1 and CDR2 sequences are DFQATT and SNEGSKA (reference sequence). This CDR3 has 13 amino acids. The CDR3 DNA follows: TGCAGTGCTAGAGATCCGAACCAGGAGACCCAGTACTTC. As protein: CSARDPNQETQYF.

The gene calls are TRBV7-9 and TRBJ2-1; D is uncertain. Germline values: CDR1 SEHNR, CDR2 FQNEAQ (reference sequence). Trimming took 5 bases from V and 3 from J, leaving 14 bases between them. CDR3 length: 15 amino acids. The chain's CDR3 is CASSRWLGDYNEQFF. In DNA form, the CDR3 reads TGTGCCAGCAGCCGTTGGTTAGGAGACTACAATGAGCAGTTCTTC.